This T cell receptor beta chain was recovered during a study of blood T cell repertoires in COVID-19. Germline V gene sequence: CDR1 SGHAT, CDR2 FQNNGV. Trimming shortened V by 5 bases and J by 4 bases, and 12 bases separated the two germline ends. The CDR3 has 14 amino acids. TCRdb's copy holds only in-frame clones and misses some; the assay was immunoSEQ multiplex PCR. The sample yields hundreds of thousands of clones, about nine tenths seen once. This TCR came from a woman between 18 and 29 years old with acute or convalescent COVID-19. Source material: peripheral blood. This chain connects TRBV11-2 to TRBJ1-5; TRBD1 is a possible D gene (5 bases). The CDR3: CASSRSPGNQPQHF. CDR3 sequence (DNA): TGTGCCAGCAGCCGGTCCCCAGGGAATCAGCCCCAGCATTTT.